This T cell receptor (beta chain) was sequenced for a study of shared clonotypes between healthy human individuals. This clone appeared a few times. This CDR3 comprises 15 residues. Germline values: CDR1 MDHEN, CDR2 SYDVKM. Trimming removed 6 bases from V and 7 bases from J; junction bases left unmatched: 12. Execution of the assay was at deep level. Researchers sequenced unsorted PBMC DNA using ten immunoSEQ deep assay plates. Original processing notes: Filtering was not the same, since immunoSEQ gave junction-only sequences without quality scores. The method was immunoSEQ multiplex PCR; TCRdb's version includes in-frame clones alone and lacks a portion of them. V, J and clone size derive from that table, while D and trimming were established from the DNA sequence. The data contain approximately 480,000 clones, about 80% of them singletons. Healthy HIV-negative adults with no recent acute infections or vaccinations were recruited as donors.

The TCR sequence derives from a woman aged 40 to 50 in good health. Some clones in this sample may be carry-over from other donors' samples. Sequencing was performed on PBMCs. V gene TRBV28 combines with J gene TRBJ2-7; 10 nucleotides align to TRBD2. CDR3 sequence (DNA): TGTGCCAGCAGCCGTCAACTAGCGGGACTGGTAGAGCAGTACTTC. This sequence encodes CASSRQLAGLVEQYF.